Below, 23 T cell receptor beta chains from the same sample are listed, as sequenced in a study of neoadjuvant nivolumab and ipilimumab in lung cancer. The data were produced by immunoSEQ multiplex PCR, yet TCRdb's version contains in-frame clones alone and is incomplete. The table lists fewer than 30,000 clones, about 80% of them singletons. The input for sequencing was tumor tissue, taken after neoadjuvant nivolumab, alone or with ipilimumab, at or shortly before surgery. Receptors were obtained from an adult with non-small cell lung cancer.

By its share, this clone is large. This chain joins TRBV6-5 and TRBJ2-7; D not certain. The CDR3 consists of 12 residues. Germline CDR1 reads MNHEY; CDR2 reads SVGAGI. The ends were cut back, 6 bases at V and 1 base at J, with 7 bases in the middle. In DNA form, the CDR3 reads TGTGCCAGCAGCCCCGGGTCCTACGAGCAGTACTTC. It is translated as CASSPGSYEQYF.

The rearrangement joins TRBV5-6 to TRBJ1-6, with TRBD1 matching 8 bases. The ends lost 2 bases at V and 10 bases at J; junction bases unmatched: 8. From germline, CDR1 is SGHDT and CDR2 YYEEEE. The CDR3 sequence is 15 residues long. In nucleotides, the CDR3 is TGTGCCAGCAGCTTTTCCCCAGGGGGCGAATCACCCCTCCACTTT. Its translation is CASSFSPGGESPLHF.

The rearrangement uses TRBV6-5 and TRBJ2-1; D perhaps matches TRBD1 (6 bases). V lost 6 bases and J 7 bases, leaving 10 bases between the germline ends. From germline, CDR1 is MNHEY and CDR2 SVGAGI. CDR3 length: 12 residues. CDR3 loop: CASRTQGNEQFF. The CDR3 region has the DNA TGTGCCAGCAGAACACAGGGAAATGAGCAGTTCTTC.

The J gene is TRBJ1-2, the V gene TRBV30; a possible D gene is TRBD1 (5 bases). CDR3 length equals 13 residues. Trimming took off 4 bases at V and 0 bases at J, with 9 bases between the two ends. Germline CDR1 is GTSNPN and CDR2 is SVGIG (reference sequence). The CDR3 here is CAWTGLANYGYTF. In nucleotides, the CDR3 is TGTGCCTGGACAGGGTTAGCTAACTATGGCTACACCTTC.

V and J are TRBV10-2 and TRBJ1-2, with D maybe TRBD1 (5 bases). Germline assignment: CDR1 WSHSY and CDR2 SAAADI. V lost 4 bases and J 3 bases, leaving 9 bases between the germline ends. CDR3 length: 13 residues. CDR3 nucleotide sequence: TGCGCCAGCAGTGTCGGGGGTGACTATGGCTACACCTTC. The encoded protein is CASSVGGDYGYTF.

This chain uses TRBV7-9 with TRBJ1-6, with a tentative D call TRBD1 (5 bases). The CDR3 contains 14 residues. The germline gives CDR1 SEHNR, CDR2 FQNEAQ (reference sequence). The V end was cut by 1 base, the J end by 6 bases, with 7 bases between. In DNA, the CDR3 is TGTGCCAGCAGCTTAGGACAGCTTAATTCACCCCTCCACTTT. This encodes CASSLGQLNSPLHF.

CDR3 sequence: CASSLRDRGYEQYF. CDR3 in DNA: TGTGCCAGCAGCCTCCGGGACAGGGGTTACGAGCAGTACTTC. The V call is TRBV6-1, the J call TRBJ2-7; 10 nucleotides agree with TRBD1. J gave up 4 bases and V 6 bases, and 6 bases lay outside the gene matches. Germline V gene sequence: CDR1 MNHNS, CDR2 SASEGT. This CDR3 is 14 amino acids long.

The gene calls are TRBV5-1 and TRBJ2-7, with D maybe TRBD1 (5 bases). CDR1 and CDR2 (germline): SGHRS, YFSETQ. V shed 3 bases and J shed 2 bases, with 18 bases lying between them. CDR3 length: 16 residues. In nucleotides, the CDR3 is TGCGCCAGCAGCTGGTCCACCGGGCCGACAGCCTACGAGCAGTACTTC. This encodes CASSWSTGPTAYEQYF.

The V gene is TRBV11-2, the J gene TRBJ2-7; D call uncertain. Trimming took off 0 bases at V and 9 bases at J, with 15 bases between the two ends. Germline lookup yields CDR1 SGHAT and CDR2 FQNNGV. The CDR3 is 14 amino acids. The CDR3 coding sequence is TGTGCCAGCAGCTTAGAGGCCGGCGGTAACGGGCAGTACTTC. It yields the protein CASSLEAGGNGQYF. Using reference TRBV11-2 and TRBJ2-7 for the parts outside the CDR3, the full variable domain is EAGVAQSPRYKIIEKRQSVAFWCNPISGHATLYWYQQILGQGPKLLIQFQNNGVVDDSQLPKDRFSAERLKGVDSTLKIQPAKLEDSAVYLCASSLEAGGNGQYFGPGTRLTVT.

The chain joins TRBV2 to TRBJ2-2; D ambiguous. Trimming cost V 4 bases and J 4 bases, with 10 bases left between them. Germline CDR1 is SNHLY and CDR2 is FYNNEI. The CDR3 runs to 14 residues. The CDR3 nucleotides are TGTGCCAGCAGTGGGGCGGCAGCCACCGGGGAGCTGTTTTTT. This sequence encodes CASSGAAATGELFF.

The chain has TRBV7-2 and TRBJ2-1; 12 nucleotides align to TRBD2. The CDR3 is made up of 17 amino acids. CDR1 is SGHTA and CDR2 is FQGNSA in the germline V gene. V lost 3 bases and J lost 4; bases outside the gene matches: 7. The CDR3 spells CASSFSGGLAGYNEQFF. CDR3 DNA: TGTGCCAGCAGCTTCTCAGGCGGACTAGCGGGGTACAATGAGCAGTTCTTC.

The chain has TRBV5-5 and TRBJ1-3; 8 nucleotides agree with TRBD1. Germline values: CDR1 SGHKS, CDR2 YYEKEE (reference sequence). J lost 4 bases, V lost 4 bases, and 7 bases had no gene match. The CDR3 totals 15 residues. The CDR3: CASSPSTGVGNTIYF. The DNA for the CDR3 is TGTGCCAGCAGCCCGTCGACAGGGGTCGGAAACACCATATATTTT.

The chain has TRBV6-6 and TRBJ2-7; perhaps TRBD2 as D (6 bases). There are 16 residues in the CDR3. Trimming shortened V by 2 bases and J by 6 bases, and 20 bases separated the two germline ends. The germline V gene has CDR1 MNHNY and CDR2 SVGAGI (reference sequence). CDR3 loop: CASSYGRKTAAGEQYF. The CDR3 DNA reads TGTGCCAGCAGTTACGGGAGGAAAACAGCCGCCGGCGAGCAGTACTTC.

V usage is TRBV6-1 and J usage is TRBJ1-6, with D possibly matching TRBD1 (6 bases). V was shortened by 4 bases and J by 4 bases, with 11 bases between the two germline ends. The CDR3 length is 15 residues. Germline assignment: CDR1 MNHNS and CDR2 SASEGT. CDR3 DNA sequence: TGTGCCAGCAGTGCACACAGGGTGTATAATTCACCCCTCCACTTT. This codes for CASSAHRVYNSPLHF.

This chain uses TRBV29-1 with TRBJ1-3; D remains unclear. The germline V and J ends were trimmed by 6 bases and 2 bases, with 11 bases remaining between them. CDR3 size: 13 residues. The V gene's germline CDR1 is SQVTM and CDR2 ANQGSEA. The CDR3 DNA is TGCAGCGTGAACGCTGGGGCTGGAAACACCATATATTTT. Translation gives CSVNAGAGNTIYF.

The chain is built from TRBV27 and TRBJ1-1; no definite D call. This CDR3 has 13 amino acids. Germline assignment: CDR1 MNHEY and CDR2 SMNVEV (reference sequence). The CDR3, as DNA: TGTGCAGCCCGGGGTTGGGGGAACACTGAAGCTTTCTTT. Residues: CAARGWGNTEAFF.

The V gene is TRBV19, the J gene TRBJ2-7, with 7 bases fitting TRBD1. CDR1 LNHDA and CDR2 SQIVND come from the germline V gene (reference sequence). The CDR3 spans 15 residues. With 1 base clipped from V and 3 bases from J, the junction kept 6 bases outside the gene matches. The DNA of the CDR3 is TGTGCCAGTAGTATAGGGGACAGCCCGTACTACGAGCAGTACTTC. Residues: CASSIGDSPYYEQYF.

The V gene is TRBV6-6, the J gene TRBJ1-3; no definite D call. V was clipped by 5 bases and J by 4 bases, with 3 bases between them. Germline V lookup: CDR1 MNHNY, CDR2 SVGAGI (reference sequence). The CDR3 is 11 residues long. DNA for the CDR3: TGTGCCAGCAGTGGGGGAAACACCATATATTTT. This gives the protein CASSGGNTIYF.

For the CDR3, the DNA is TGTGCCAGCAGTTACCGTGGCAGGGCAGAAAAACTGTTTTTT. This gives the protein CASSYRGRAEKLFF. The rearrangement joins TRBV6-5 to TRBJ1-4, with TRBD1 as a possible D gene (5 bases). The CDR3 runs to 14 residues. The germline V and J ends were trimmed by 2 bases and 8 bases, with 12 bases remaining between them. Germline CDR1 MNHEY, CDR2 SVGAGI.

This CDR3 reads CSVERTGETQYF. The CDR3 DNA is TGCAGCGTTGAGAGGACAGGGGAGACCCAGTACTTC. This chain joins TRBV29-1 and TRBJ2-5; 8 bases match TRBD1. This CDR3 comprises 12 residues. V shed 3 bases, J shed 5 bases, and the junction held 2 bases outside the gene matches. Germline V gene lookup returns CDR1 SQVTM and CDR2 ANQGSEA.

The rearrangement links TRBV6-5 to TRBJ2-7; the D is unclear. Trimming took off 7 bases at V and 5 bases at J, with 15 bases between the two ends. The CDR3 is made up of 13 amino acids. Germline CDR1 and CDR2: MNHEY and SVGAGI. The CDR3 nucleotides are TGTGCCAGCAAGGTGAAAGGGAAAAACGAGCAGTACTTC. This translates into CASKVKGKNEQYF.

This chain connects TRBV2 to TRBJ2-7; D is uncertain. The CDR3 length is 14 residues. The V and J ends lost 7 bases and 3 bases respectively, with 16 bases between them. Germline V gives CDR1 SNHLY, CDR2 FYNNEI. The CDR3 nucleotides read TGTGCCAGCACGTTGTCAACGGCAGGCTACGAGCAGTACTTC. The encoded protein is CASTLSTAGYEQYF. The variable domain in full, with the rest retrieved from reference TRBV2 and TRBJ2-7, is EPEVTQTPSHQVTQMGQEVILRCVPISNHLYFYWYRQILGQKVEFLVSFYNNEISEKSEIFDDQFSVERPDGSNFTLKIRSTKLEDSAMYFCASTLSTAGYEQYFGPGTRLTVT.

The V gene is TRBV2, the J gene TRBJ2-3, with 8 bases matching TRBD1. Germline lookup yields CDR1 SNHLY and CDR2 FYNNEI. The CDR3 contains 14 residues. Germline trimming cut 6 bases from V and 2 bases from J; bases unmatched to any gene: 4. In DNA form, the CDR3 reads TGTGCCAGCAGACAGGGGGAGGACACAGATACGCAGTATTTT. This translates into CASRQGEDTDTQYF.